Below are 32 T cell receptor beta chains sequenced from a single sample in a study of blood T cell repertoires in COVID-19. The protocol was immunoSEQ multiplex PCR, while the TCRdb copy is restricted to in-frame clones and leaves out a portion. The profile shows a few hundred thousand clones, approximately 90% of them singletons. Source material: peripheral blood. These receptor sequences come from a man aged 60-69 years who had recovered from COVID-19.

This clone was counted a single time. The chain carries TRBV7-2 and TRBJ1-1; no reliable D call. Germline V gene sequence: CDR1 SGHTA, CDR2 FQGNSA. CDR3 length: 13 amino acids. With 3 bases removed from V and 5 bases from J, the gap between germline ends came to 10 bases. Here the CDR3 reads CASSLTRGTEAFF. CDR3 DNA sequence: TGTGCCAGCAGCTTGACACGAGGGACTGAAGCTTTCTTT.

The chain joins TRBV7-2 to TRBJ2-5, with 15 bases fitting TRBD2. There are 16 residues in the CDR3. J gave up 4 bases and V 4 bases, and 4 bases lay outside the gene matches. CDR1 is SGHTA and CDR2 is FQGNSA in the germline V gene. DNA for the CDR3: TGTGCCAGCAGCTCTTGGGGACTAGCGGGAGGAGAGACCCAGTACTTC. It specifies CASSSWGLAGGETQYF.

The V and J genes are TRBV12-3 or TRBV12-4 and TRBJ2-6; no clear D gene. Deletions cut 3 bases from V and 4 bases from J, with 4 bases between. The CDR3 consists of 13 residues. The CDR3 nucleotides are TGTGCCAGCAGTTTTTCAGGGGCCAACGTCCTGACTTTC. Translating gives CASSFSGANVLTF.

V and J are TRBV12-3 or TRBV12-4 and TRBJ1-5; tentatively, D is TRBD1 (6 bases). V shed 6 bases and J shed 3 bases, with 9 bases lying between them. The CDR3 extends over 13 amino acids. CDR3 DNA sequence: TGTGCCAGCAGCCAGGGGACCAATCAGCCCCAGCATTTT. This codes for CASSQGTNQPQHF.

The rearrangement links TRBV28 to TRBJ1-5, with no clear D. V lost 6 bases, J lost 6 bases, and 3 bases lay in between. Germline loops: CDR1 MDHEN, CDR2 SYDVKM. The CDR3 is 10 amino acids. CDR3 bases: TGTGCCAGCAGCTCTCAGCCCCAGCATTTT. It yields the protein CASSSQPQHF.

The V and J genes are TRBV9 and TRBJ1-6; D is possibly TRBD1 (6 bases). Deletions cut 0 bases from V and 7 bases from J, with 11 bases between. The CDR3 contains 15 residues. In germline, CDR1 is SGDLS, CDR2 YYNGEE. CDR3 sequence reads: CASSVGTVTNSPLHF. The CDR3 DNA is TGTGCCAGCAGCGTAGGGACAGTGACAAATTCACCCCTCCACTTT.

V is TRBV6-5 and J is TRBJ1-4; D remains unclear. The CDR3 spans 13 residues. V lost 4 bases to trimming and J lost 3 bases, with 6 bases between them. Germline values: CDR1 MNHEY, CDR2 SVGAGI. DNA for the CDR3: TGTGCCAGCAGTTTAACGGCTAATGAAAAACTGTTTTTT. Its protein is CASSLTANEKLFF.

The chain carries TRBV3-1 (or the pseudogene TRBV3-2) and TRBJ2-7; 11 bases fit TRBD1. This CDR3 comprises 15 residues. Germline V lookup: CDR1 LGHDT, CDR2 YNNKEL (reference sequence). Trimming removed 8 bases from V and 5 bases from J; junction bases left unmatched: 11. Written as DNA, the CDR3 is TGTGCCAGCGGTTGGGGGGACAGGGGGAATAACGAGCAGTACTTC. It codes for CASGWGDRGNNEQYF.

The V call is TRBV27, the J call TRBJ2-3; D perhaps matches TRBD1 (7 bases). Trimming took 5 bases from V and 0 from J, leaving 33 bases between them. Germline loops: CDR1 MNHEY, CDR2 SMNVEV (reference sequence). The CDR3 loop spans 22 amino acids. Written as DNA, the CDR3 is TGTGCCAGCAGTCCCCGGACAGGAGGGGTCCTTGGGGACCCTCCTAGCACAGATACGCAGTATTTT. Its translation is CASSPRTGGVLGDPPSTDTQYF.

V gene TRBV28 combines with J gene TRBJ1-5, with 9 bases that match TRBD1. With V trimmed by 5 bases and J by 6 bases, 5 bases remained unmatched. The CDR3 sequence is 14 residues long. Germline V gene sequence: CDR1 MDHEN, CDR2 SYDVKM. This chain's CDR3 is CASSVGQGTQPQHF. In nucleotides, the CDR3 is TGTGCCAGCAGTGTCGGACAGGGGACTCAGCCCCAGCATTTT. Combining the CDR3 with reference TRBV28 and TRBJ1-5 gives the whole variable domain DVKVTQSSRYLVKRTGEKVFLECVQDMDHENMFWYRQDPGLGLRLIYFSYDVKMKEKGDIPEGYSVSREKKERFSLILESASTNQTSMYLCASSVGQGTQPQHFGDGTRLSIL.

The chain recombines TRBV27 with TRBJ1-2; D is unclear. There are 12 residues in the CDR3. Germline values: CDR1 MNHEY, CDR2 SMNVEV (reference sequence). V lost 7 bases, J lost 10 bases, and 16 bases lay in between. The CDR3 sequence is CASKFPGGPYTF. In nucleotides, the CDR3 is TGTGCCAGCAAGTTCCCCGGCGGCCCCTACACCTTC.

This clone occurred once. The chain uses TRBV5-5 and TRBJ1-4; maybe TRBD1 (5 bases). With 2 bases removed from V and 1 base from J, the gap between germline ends came to 15 bases. The CDR3 runs to 17 residues. Per germline, CDR1 SGHKS and CDR2 YYEKEE (reference sequence). The CDR3 region is CASSFSPQGRTNEKLFF. The DNA of the CDR3 is TGTGCCAGCAGCTTTTCTCCGCAGGGCAGAACTAATGAAAAACTGTTTTTT. The whole variable domain, remainder taken from reference TRBV5-5 and TRBJ1-4, is DAGVTQSPTHLIKTRGQQVTLRCSPISGHKSVSWYQQVLGQGPQFIFQYYEKEERGRGNFPDRFSARQFPNYSSELNVNALLLGDSALYLCASSFSPQGRTNEKLFFGSGTQLSVL.

The chain combines TRBV9 with TRBJ1-1; 9 bases line up with TRBD1. CDR1 is SGDLS, CDR2 YYNGEE, per germline. CDR3 size: 14 residues. The junction had 3 bases not matched to a gene; V was cut back by 1 base and J by 5 bases. The CDR3 spells CASSVSDRGTEAFF. DNA for the CDR3: TGTGCCAGCAGCGTAAGCGACAGGGGGACTGAAGCTTTCTTT.

V usage is TRBV27 and J usage is TRBJ1-4; D is possibly TRBD1 (5 bases). CDR1 and CDR2 from the germline V gene are MNHEY and SMNVEV (reference sequence). Trimming left V 2 bases short and J 10 bases short, with 17 bases between. This CDR3 region has 15 residues. Written as DNA, the CDR3 is TGTGCCAGCAGTTTAATGGCAGCCCAGGGTGGAAAACTGTTTTTT. Translation: CASSLMAAQGGKLFF.

This clone was detected only a few times. The genes are TRBV11-2 and TRBJ1-4; no firm D call. CDR1 and CDR2 (germline): SGHAT, FQNNGV. Deletions cut 3 bases from V and 7 bases from J, with 12 bases between. The CDR3 has 14 amino acids. The CDR3 sequence is CASSLGRMGEKLFF. The CDR3 nucleotides are TGTGCCAGCAGCTTGGGCAGGATGGGTGAAAAACTGTTTTTT. Full variable domain (missing parts from reference TRBV11-2 and TRBJ1-4): EAGVAQSPRYKIIEKRQSVAFWCNPISGHATLYWYQQILGQGPKLLIQFQNNGVVDDSQLPKDRFSAERLKGVDSTLKIQPAKLEDSAVYLCASSLGRMGEKLFFGSGTQLSVL.

The chain carries TRBV2 and TRBJ2-7; 8 bases fit TRBD2. The ends lost 4 bases at V and 1 base at J; junction bases unmatched: 3. CDR1 is SNHLY and CDR2 is FYNNEI in the germline V gene. The CDR3 runs 14 residues. The CDR3: CASSASGGSYEQYF. The DNA of the CDR3 is TGTGCCAGCAGTGCCAGCGGGGGTTCCTACGAGCAGTACTTC. Variable domain in full (rest from reference TRBV2 and TRBJ2-7): EPEVTQTPSHQVTQMGQEVILRCVPISNHLYFYWYRQILGQKVEFLVSFYNNEISEKSEIFDDQFSVERPDGSNFTLKIRSTKLEDSAMYFCASSASGGSYEQYFGPGTRLTVT.

This chain uses TRBV9 with TRBJ2-1, with D perhaps matching TRBD1 (6 bases). The CDR3 totals 16 residues. Trimming stripped 2 bases from V and 5 bases from J, with 17 bases between. Germline V CDR1 and CDR2: SGDLS, YYNGEE. The CDR3 sequence: CASSVRGSGRDNEQFF. CDR3 sequence (DNA): TGTGCCAGCAGCGTTAGGGGGTCCGGTCGTGACAATGAGCAGTTCTTC.

V gene TRBV21-1 combines with J gene TRBJ2-7; the table's TRBD2 call for D was not verified on the DNA. TRBV21-1 is a listed pseudogene. CDR3 length equals 18 residues. CDR3 region: CASSPRGGSSGRAYEQYF. CDR3 sequence (DNA): TGTGCCAGCAGCCCGCGGGGGGGCTCGAGCGGGAGGGCCTACGAGCAGTACTTC.

The table lists this clone with a count of one. This chain connects TRBV19 to TRBJ2-1; D unresolved. CDR3 length: 13 residues. Trimming stripped 7 bases from V and 7 bases from J, with 14 bases between. Germline V CDR1 and CDR2: LNHDA, SQIVND (reference sequence). CDR3 in DNA: TGTGCCAGTAATCTAGGTGATCGAAATGAGCAGTTCTTC. Its protein is CASNLGDRNEQFF.

The chain is built from TRBV7-9 and TRBJ1-1, with D possibly matching TRBD1 (6 bases). This CDR3 has 15 residues. The ends were cut back, 5 bases at V and 1 base at J, with 14 bases in the middle. Germline V lookup: CDR1 SEHNR, CDR2 FQNEAQ (reference sequence). CDR3 residues: CASSPMTGGNTEAFF. In DNA form, the CDR3 reads TGTGCCAGCAGCCCTATGACAGGTGGGAACACTGAAGCTTTCTTT.

The gene calls are TRBV3-1 (or the pseudogene TRBV3-2) and TRBJ1-5; tentative D call: TRBD1 (5 bases). The ends were cut back, 2 bases at V and 7 bases at J, with 9 bases in the middle. Germline V gene lookup returns CDR1 LGHDT and CDR2 YNNKEL (reference sequence). CDR3 length: 13 residues. DNA of the CDR3: TGTGCCAGCAGCCAAACGGGGGGACAGCCCCAGCATTTT. Translating it yields CASSQTGGQPQHF.

The chain carries TRBV3-1 (or the pseudogene TRBV3-2) and TRBJ1-6, with D possibly TRBD1 on 5 matching bases. The CDR3 consists of 13 residues. The ends were cut back, 9 bases at V and 6 bases at J, with 12 bases in the middle. Germline CDR1 is LGHDT and CDR2 is YNNKEL (reference sequence). This chain's CDR3 is CASLGTGNSPLHF. The DNA for the CDR3 is TGTGCCAGTTTGGGGACTGGTAATTCACCCCTCCACTTT.

This chain links TRBV4-1 with TRBJ1-1; a possible D gene is TRBD1 (5 bases). The V gene lost 0 bases and the J gene lost 4 bases, with 9 bases spanning the gap. The CDR3 runs 14 residues. CDR1 MGHRA and CDR2 YSYEKL come from the germline V gene. This chain's CDR3 is CASSQEGGTTEAFF. Here the CDR3 DNA reads TGCGCCAGCAGCCAAGAGGGAGGGACCACTGAAGCTTTCTTT.

The chain has TRBV24-1 and TRBJ2-1; 7 bases are shared with TRBD1. This CDR3 comprises 12 residues. Germline loops: CDR1 KGHDR, CDR2 SFDVKD. After removal of 4 bases from V and 13 bases from J, the junction contained 6 bases not matched to a gene. This CDR3 reads CATSDPDRPQFF. The CDR3 DNA reads TGTGCCACCAGTGACCCGGACAGGCCTCAGTTCTTC.

This clone has only one observation. The gene calls are TRBV5-8 and TRBJ1-5; D is unclear. The germline gives CDR1 SGHTS, CDR2 YDEGEE. The length of the CDR3 is 11 residues. Trimming cost V 3 bases and J 11 bases, with 9 bases left between them. CDR3 bases: TGTGCCAGCAGCTCCTGGGAGGCCCAGCATTTT. Amino acid sequence: CASSSWEAQHF.

The genes are TRBV2 and TRBJ2-3; 8 bases agree with TRBD2. From germline, CDR1 is SNHLY and CDR2 FYNNEI. V shed 9 bases, J shed 2 bases, and the junction held 7 bases outside the gene matches. This CDR3 spans 14 amino acids. The CDR3 is CARGGLVATDTQYF. CDR3 sequence (DNA): TGTGCCAGAGGGGGACTAGTGGCCACAGATACGCAGTATTTT. The full variable domain, completed using reference TRBV2 and TRBJ2-3, is EPEVTQTPSHQVTQMGQEVILRCVPISNHLYFYWYRQILGQKVEFLVSFYNNEISEKSEIFDDQFSVERPDGSNFTLKIRSTKLEDSAMYFCARGGLVATDTQYFGPGTRLTVL.

The chain links TRBV9 to TRBJ2-1; possibly TRBD1 for D (6 bases). The V end was cut by 3 bases, the J end by 4 bases, with 11 bases between. This CDR3 spans 14 amino acids. Per the germline V gene, CDR1 is SGDLS and CDR2 is YYNGEE. CDR3 in amino acids: CASSAPGQYNEQFF. For the CDR3, the DNA is TGTGCCAGCAGCGCGCCGGGACAATACAATGAGCAGTTCTTC.

This clone appeared a few times. The chain combines TRBV29-1 with TRBJ1-2; D perhaps matches TRBD1 (5 bases). This CDR3 has 14 residues. Looked up from germline, CDR1 is SQVTM and CDR2 is ANQGSEA. The germline V and J ends were trimmed by 3 bases and 6 bases, with 17 bases remaining between them. This CDR3 reads CSVDRRGTGDGYTF. CDR3 bases: TGCAGCGTTGACCGGAGGGGAACGGGGGATGGCTACACCTTC.

The chain joins TRBV19 to TRBJ1-2, with D unclear. The V and J ends lost 2 bases and 1 base respectively, with 11 bases between them. Germline CDR1 reads LNHDA; CDR2 reads SQIVND (reference sequence). This CDR3 region has 15 residues. DNA of the CDR3: TGTGCCAGTAGTATACGGGAGGGCTTTAACTATGGCTACACCTTC. Translated, it gives CASSIREGFNYGYTF.

The chain joins TRBV5-1 to TRBJ1-1; unclear D gene. The CDR3 has 12 amino acids. Trimming cost V 2 bases and J 5 bases, with 7 bases left between them. Per germline, CDR1 SGHRS and CDR2 YFSETQ. This chain's CDR3 is CASSLLPTEAFF. CDR3 DNA: TGCGCCAGCAGCTTACTCCCGACTGAAGCTTTCTTT.

The rearrangement uses TRBV19 and TRBJ2-7, with TRBD2 matching over 7 bases. This CDR3 contains 17 residues. V shed 7 bases, J shed 6 bases, and the junction held 21 bases outside the gene matches. Germline V gives CDR1 LNHDA, CDR2 SQIVND (reference sequence). CDR3 in DNA: TGTGCCAGTACCCAGACCCCCTCTACTAGCGCCCCCGGCGAGCAGTACTTC. Protein product: CASTQTPSTSAPGEQYF. Drawing the rest from reference TRBV19 and TRBJ2-7, the complete variable domain is DGGITQSPKYLFRKEGQNVTLSCEQNLNHDAMYWYRQDPGQGLRLIYYSQIVNDFQKGDIAEGYSVSREKKESFPLTVTSAQKNPTAFYLCASTQTPSTSAPGEQYFGPGTRLTVT.

CDR3 sequence reads: CASSQGAGEQYF. CDR3 nucleotides: TGTGCCAGCAGCCAAGGGGCGGGAGAGCAGTACTTC. The chain is built from TRBV4-2 and TRBJ2-7; possibly TRBD2 for D (6 bases). The germline V gene encodes CDR1 LGHNA and CDR2 YNFKEQ. The CDR3 consists of 12 residues. V was pared by 1 base and J by 7 bases, with 8 bases between.